This T cell receptor (beta chain) was sequenced during a study of patients and donors after allogeneic stem cell transplantation. This clonotype turned up a few times. TCRdb re-analysed the RT-PCR reads in MiXCR, keeping a single row per CDR3 protein. The repertoire holds 150,000 to 250,000 distinct CDR3 sequences, with 40% to 45% as singletons. The V gene end was trimmed by 3 bases and the J gene end by 0 bases; junction bases not matched to a gene: 8. The germline CDR1 and CDR2 sequences are SEHNR and FQNEAQ (reference sequence). The CDR3 is 17 amino acids. This clonotype originated in a human donor who was either an allogeneic HSCT recipient or a stem cell or donor lymphocyte infusion donor (not recorded which). It is not recorded whose cells these are; they may come from a transplant donor. The sample consisted of blood, either unsorted or a sorted T cell fraction (not recorded which). The V and J genes are TRBV7-9 and TRBJ1-3; 7 nucleotides match TRBD1. The CDR3 region is CASSLKGTAFSGNTIYF. CDR3 nucleotide sequence: TGTGCCAGCAGCTTGAAGGGGACAGCCTTCTCTGGAAACACCATATATTTT.